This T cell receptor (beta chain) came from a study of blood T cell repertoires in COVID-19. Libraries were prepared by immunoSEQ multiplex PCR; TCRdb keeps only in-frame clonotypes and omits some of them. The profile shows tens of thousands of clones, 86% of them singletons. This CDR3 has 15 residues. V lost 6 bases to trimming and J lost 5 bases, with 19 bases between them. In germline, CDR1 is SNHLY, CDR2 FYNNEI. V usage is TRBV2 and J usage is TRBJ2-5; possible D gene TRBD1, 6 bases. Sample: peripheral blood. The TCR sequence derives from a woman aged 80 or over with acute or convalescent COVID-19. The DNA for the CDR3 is TGTGCCAGCAGGGAGACAGGATCCCCGGTGGAGACCCAGTACTTC. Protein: CASRETGSPVETQYF.